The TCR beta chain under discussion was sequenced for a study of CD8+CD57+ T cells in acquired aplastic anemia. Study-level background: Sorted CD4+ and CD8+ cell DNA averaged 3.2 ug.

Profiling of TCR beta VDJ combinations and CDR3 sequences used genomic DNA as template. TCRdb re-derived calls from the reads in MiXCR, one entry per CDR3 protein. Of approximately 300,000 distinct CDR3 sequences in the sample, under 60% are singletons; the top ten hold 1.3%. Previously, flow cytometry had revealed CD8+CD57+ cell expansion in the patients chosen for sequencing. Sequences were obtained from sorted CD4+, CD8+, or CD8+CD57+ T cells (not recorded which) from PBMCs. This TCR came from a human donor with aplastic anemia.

The CDR3: CSAFQSGDPYEQYF. In nucleotides, the CDR3 is TGCAGTGCTTTTCAGAGCGGGGATCCCTACGAGCAGTACTTC. This chain uses TRBV20-1 with TRBJ2-7, with 7 bases identical to TRBD2. With 5 bases clipped from V and 2 bases from J, the junction kept 9 bases outside the gene matches. The CDR3 loop spans 14 amino acids. Germline loops: CDR1 DFQATT, CDR2 SNEGSKA (reference sequence).